This T cell receptor beta chain was found in a study of follicular helper T cells after annual influenza vaccination. Germline V gives CDR1 SNHLY, CDR2 FYNNEI. With 4 bases clipped from V and 4 bases from J, the junction kept 2 bases outside the gene matches. The CDR3 is 14 amino acids. Using immunoSEQ multiplex PCR, the repertoire was profiled, and TCRdb retains in-frame clones only, with some absent. The sample yields 10,000 or so clones, approximately 79% seen once. The sequence came from an adult who received the influenza vaccine. The sample was CXCR5- memory CD4+ T cells sorted from blood, taken 6 weeks after influenza vaccination. The chain links TRBV2 to TRBJ2-5, with 11 bases fitting TRBD2. The DNA for the CDR3 is TGTGCCAGCAGTGCCGGACTAGCGGGAGAGACCCAGTACTTC. Residues: CASSAGLAGETQYF.